Sequencing of this TCR beta chain was carried out in a study of shared clonotypes between healthy human individuals. Produced via immunoSEQ multiplex PCR; TCRdb's table is partial and in-frame only. The profile shows some 1 million clones, 60% to 80% of them singletons. The CDR3 has 14 residues. The V gene's germline CDR1 is MNHEY and CDR2 SMNVEV (reference sequence). The V and J ends lost 8 bases and 6 bases respectively, with 19 bases between them. From CD4+ cells came CD45RA+ naive and CD45RA-negative memory subsets. Sequenced: memory CD4+ T cells sorted from blood. The subset was: CD45RA-negative fraction. V gene TRBV27 combines with J gene TRBJ1-2; D not certain. This receptor was identified in a man between 18 and 35 years old in good health. For the CDR3, the DNA is TGTGCCAGCGGAACTTTTTTCGGGAGAGATGGCTACACCTTC. It encodes CASGTFFGRDGYTF.